These T cell receptor beta chains were read from a single sample in a study of patients and donors after allogeneic stem cell transplantation. TCRdb ran MiXCR on the RT-PCR reads and lists one entry per CDR3 protein. The sample holds more than 150,000 distinct CDR3 sequences; around two fifths are singletons and the top ten take 33%. The sample comprised blood, either unsorted or a sorted T cell fraction (not recorded which). The receptor set was obtained from a human donor who was either an allogeneic HSCT recipient or a stem cell or donor lymphocyte infusion donor (not recorded which). It is not recorded whose cells these are; they may come from a transplant donor. CDR3s include the opening cysteine and the closing phenylalanine or tryptophan. D genes are given only for firm matches. Part of the rows lack a size; the others show once, few, many or a class for expanded clones.

V gene	J gene	clone size	D gene	CDR3 DNA	CDR3 protein
TRBV7-9	TRBJ2-1	NA	TRBD2	TGTGCCAGCAGCTTAGGACTAGCGGCCCACAATGAGCAGTTCTTC	CASSLGLAAHNEQFF
TRBV6-6	TRBJ2-6	NA	NA	TGTGCCAGCACGACGGGAGGGGCCAACGTCCTGACTTTC	CASTTGGANVLTF
TRBV4-1	TRBJ2-1	NA	TRBD2	TGCGCCAGCAGCCAAGATAGGACTAGCGGGAGGAGAGAGCAGTTCTTC	CASSQDRTSGRREQFF
TRBV20-1	TRBJ1-5	few	NA	TGCAGTGCTCGGACGGAGAATCAGCCCCAGCATTTT	CSARTENQPQHF
TRBV15	TRBJ2-1	few	NA	TGTGCCACCAGCAGAGAGGACTTCTACAATGAGCAGTTCTTC	CATSREDFYNEQFF
TRBV5-6	TRBJ2-3	NA	NA	TGTGCCAGCAGCTTGGCAGCGGAGGGGAGCACAGATACGCAGTATTTT	CASSLAAEGSTDTQYF
TRBV7-9	TRBJ2-1	NA	NA	TGTGCCAGCAGCTCCCATACAGGCTACAATGAGCAGTTCTTC	CASSSHTGYNEQFF
TRBV5-1	TRBJ1-3	few	NA	TGCGCCAGCAGCTTGGTCCAGGGAGGAAACACCATATATTTT	CASSLVQGGNTIYF
TRBV7-9	TRBJ1-6	few	NA	TGTGCCAGCAGCTTGGACAGCCAGAGCTCCTATAATTCACCCCTCCACTTT	CASSLDSQSSYNSPLHF
TRBV7-2	TRBJ2-3	NA	NA	TGTGCCAGCAGCTTTGGCCTTGGAGATACGCAGTATTTT	CASSFGLGDTQYF